These T cell receptor beta chains were read from a single sample in a study of CD8+ T cells in alopecia areata. This table comes from immunoSEQ multiplex PCR, and its TCRdb copy is limited to in-frame clones, with some not included. The sample records approximately 200,000 clones, roughly three fifths being singletons. The source was CD4+ T cells sorted from blood, collected at week 4, from a patient treated with tofacitinib. These TCRs come from a human donor with alopecia areata. The CDR3 runs from the conserved cysteine through the conserved F or W. D genes are given only for firm matches. Clone size, where shown, is once, few, many, or a class for clones that have expanded.

J gene | D gene | V gene | clone size | CDR3 DNA | CDR3 protein
TRBJ1-3 | NA | TRBV27 | NA | TGTGCCAGCAGTTTAGGGCCTGCCTCGGATTCGGGAAACACCATATATTTT | CASSLGPASDSGNTIYF
TRBJ2-7 | TRBD1 | TRBV30 | few | TGTGCCTGGGAGTACGGGACAGGGTACGGCGAGCAGTACTTC | CAWEYGTGYGEQYF
TRBJ1-1 | NA | TRBV13 | few | TGTGCCAGCAGCTCCAGAGGTCCAGGGGCTTTCTTT | CASSSRGPGAFF
TRBJ1-1 | NA | TRBV19 | few | TGTGCCAGCCACTCCCGTTTGGGTTTGAACACTGAAGCTTTCTTT | CASHSRLGLNTEAFF
TRBJ2-2 | NA | TRBV30 | NA | TGTGCCTGGAGTCAAGGCTTGAACACCGGGGAGCTGTTTTTT | CAWSQGLNTGELFF
TRBJ2-6 | NA | TRBV7-9 | NA | TGTGCCAGCAGCCCGGGACCTTACTCTGGGGCCAACGTCCTGACTTTC | CASSPGPYSGANVLTF
TRBJ2-3 | NA | TRBV29-1 | NA | TGCAGCGTAACACGGGGACCTCGTGGGGATACGCAGTATTTT | CSVTRGPRGDTQYF
TRBJ2-3 | NA | TRBV7-2 | NA | TGTGCCAGCAGCTCCTTAGCAGACACTAGCACAGATACGCAGTATTTT | CASSSLADTSTDTQYF
TRBJ1-4 | NA | TRBV30 | NA | TGTGCCTGGAGGAAAGGGATGGGTAATGAAAAACTGTTTTTT | CAWRKGMGNEKLFF
TRBJ2-4 | TRBD1 | TRBV7-2 | many | TGTGCCAGCAGCTCAGGGGGAAACATTCAGTACTTC | CASSSGGNIQYF
TRBJ2-3 | NA | TRBV27 | NA | TGTGCCAGCAGTTTAGGGTTAGGCACGCAGTATTTT | CASSLGLGTQYF
TRBJ2-5 | TRBD2 | TRBV27 | NA | TGTGCCAGCAGTTTATTAGGGCGAGCGGGGGGACAAGAGACCCAGTACTTC | CASSLLGRAGGQETQYF
TRBJ1-5 | TRBD1 | TRBV2 | NA | TGTGCCAGCAGTCCAGCCCAACAGGGGGGCAATCAGCCCCAGCATTTT | CASSPAQQGGNQPQHF
TRBJ2-1 | NA | TRBV2 | NA | TGTGCCAGCAGCCCAGGAGGGTACAATGAGCAGTTCTTC | CASSPGGYNEQFF
TRBJ2-3 | NA | TRBV7-9 | NA | TGTGCCAGCAGCACCAGCTACGGTACGCAGTATTTT | CASSTSYGTQYF
TRBJ1-1 | NA | TRBV18 | few | TGTGCCAGCTCAGTCCAGGGGAACACTGAAGCTTTCTTT | CASSVQGNTEAFF
TRBJ2-6 | NA | TRBV29-1 | NA | TGCAGCGTTGTAAGCGCGGGGCCTCGGACCCTGTCTGGGGCCAACGTCCTGACTTTC | CSVVSAGPRTLSGANVLTF
TRBJ2-4 | NA | TRBV5-6 | NA | TGTGCCAGCAGGGAAACCGGGAACACCAAAAACATTCAGTACTTC | CASRETGNTKNIQYF
TRBJ1-5 | TRBD1 | TRBV6-6 | NA | TGTGCCAGCAGTTCGGGACAGGGTGGAGGAAATCAGCCCCAGCATTTT | CASSSGQGGGNQPQHF
TRBJ2-7 | NA | TRBV7-2 | NA | TGTGCCAGCAGCTTAGCGCTGATGGGTCTCTACTTC | CASSLALMGLYF
TRBJ1-6 | TRBD1 | TRBV30 | NA | TGTGCCTGGAGACCCCAGGGGGCCTATAATTCACCCCTCCACTTT | CAWRPQGAYNSPLHF
TRBJ1-5 | TRBD1 | TRBV30 | NA | TGTGCCTGGAGCCCAACACAGGGGGGCAATCAGCCCCAGCATTTT | CAWSPTQGGNQPQHF
TRBJ2-7 | TRBD1 | TRBV29-1 | NA | TGCAGCGTTGTAGGGACAGGGAAGGACGAGCAGTACTTC | CSVVGTGKDEQYF
TRBJ2-1 | NA | TRBV30 | NA | TGTGCCTGGAGTGACGACGACAGTCGCATTTTCTACAATGAGCAGTTCTTC | CAWSDDDSRIFYNEQFF
TRBJ2-3 | NA | TRBV6-5 | NA | TGTGCCAGCACCTCCGGGAAACGCACAGATACGCAGTATTTT | CASTSGKRTDTQYF
TRBJ2-1 | TRBD1 | TRBV7-8 | NA | TGTGCCAGCAGCCAGGGGGAGCAGGGCAGGAATGAGCAGTTCTTC | CASSQGEQGRNEQFF
TRBJ2-7 | NA | TRBV4-1 | few | TGCGCCAGCAGCCAAGATACCGGGGGGCGTCTTTACGAGCAGTACTTC | CASSQDTGGRLYEQYF
TRBJ1-1 | NA | TRBV14 | once | TGTGCCAGCAGCCAAAACCAGGCCACTGAAGCTTTCTTT | CASSQNQATEAFF
TRBJ1-2 | TRBD1 | TRBV29-1 | NA | TGCAGCGTTGGGAACAGGGGTGGATATGGCTACACCTTC | CSVGNRGGYGYTF
TRBJ2-7 | NA | TRBV4-1 | NA | TGCGCCAGCAGCCAACCCCCGGCAGGTCCCTACGAGCAGTACTTC | CASSQPPAGPYEQYF
TRBJ2-5 | TRBD1 | TRBV5-1 | NA | TGCGCCAGCAGCGCCCCGGACAGGGGCCAAGAGACCCAGTACTTC | CASSAPDRGQETQYF
TRBJ2-1 | NA | TRBV5-1 | NA | TGCGCCAGCAGCTTCCCGGCAGGGCAAGGGAATGAGCAGTTCTTC | CASSFPAGQGNEQFF
TRBJ2-7 | TRBD2 | TRBV6-6 | NA | TGTGCCACCTCGGGGGGGTCCTACGAGCAGTACTTC | CATSGGSYEQYF
TRBJ2-3 | TRBD1 | TRBV2 | NA | TGTGCCAGCAGTTGGGGACAGGGAGTCACAGATACGCAGTATTTT | CASSWGQGVTDTQYF
TRBJ2-1 | NA | TRBV4-2 | NA | TGTGCCAGCAGCCAAGAAGGGCAGTCGTGGGAGCAGTTCTTC | CASSQEGQSWEQFF
TRBJ2-7 | TRBD1 | TRBV7-9 | NA | TGTGCCAGCAGCCTCAAAGGACAGGGCTACGAGCAGTACTTC | CASSLKGQGYEQYF
TRBJ2-5 | NA | TRBV29-1 | few | TGCAGCGTTGCGGGGACGGGAGAGACCCAGTACTTC | CSVAGTGETQYF
TRBJ1-6 | TRBD1 | TRBV2 | NA | TGTGCCACCAGACAGGGGTGGAATTCACCCCTCCACTTT | CATRQGWNSPLHF
TRBJ2-1 | NA | TRBV5-4 | NA | TGTGCCAGCAGCTTGGGCGGGTCCAACCGACACAATGAGCAGTTCTTC | CASSLGGSNRHNEQFF